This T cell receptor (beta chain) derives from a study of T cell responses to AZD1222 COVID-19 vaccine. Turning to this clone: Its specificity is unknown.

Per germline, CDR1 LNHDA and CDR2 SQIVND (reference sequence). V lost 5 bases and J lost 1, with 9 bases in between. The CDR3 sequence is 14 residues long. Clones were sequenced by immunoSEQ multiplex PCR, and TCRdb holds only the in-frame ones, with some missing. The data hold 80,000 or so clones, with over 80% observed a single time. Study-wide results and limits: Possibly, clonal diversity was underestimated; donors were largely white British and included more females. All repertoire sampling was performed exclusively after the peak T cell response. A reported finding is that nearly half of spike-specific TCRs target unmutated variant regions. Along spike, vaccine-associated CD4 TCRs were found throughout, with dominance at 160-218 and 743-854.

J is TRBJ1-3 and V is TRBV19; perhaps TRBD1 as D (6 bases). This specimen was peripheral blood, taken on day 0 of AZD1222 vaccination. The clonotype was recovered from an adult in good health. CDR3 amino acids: CASSSQGSGNTIYF. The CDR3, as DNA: TGTGCCAGTAGTTCTCAGGGGTCTGGAAACACCATATATTTT.